Presented here are 20 T cell receptor beta chains from one specimen sequenced in a study of T-cell memory formation after mild COVID-19. TCRdb reprocessed the 5' RACE reads with MiXCR, giving one entry per CDR3 protein. The table records around 340,000 distinct CDR3 sequences, roughly an eighth of them present only once. The source material was PBMCs or a T cell subset sorted from them (not recorded which). The receptors shown here come from a man aged 18 to 30 who had mild COVID-19 (a few samples of this study predate the infection). Cell type and time point are not known.

The table lists this clonotype with many counts. The J gene is TRBJ2-7, the V gene TRBV23-1; D perhaps matches TRBD1 (6 bases). TRBV23-1 falls under the ORF class, with uncertain function. The length of the CDR3 is 14 residues. With 4 bases removed from V and 3 bases from J, the gap between germline ends came to 13 bases. The CDR3 DNA is TGCGCCAGCAGTCCGTTGACAGGCCACTACGAGCAGTACTTC. Amino acids: CASSPLTGHYEQYF.

The sample holds one count of this clonotype. The chain is built from TRBV10-3 and TRBJ2-1; D might be TRBD2 (6 bases). Germline assignment: CDR1 ENHRY and CDR2 SYGVKD. This CDR3 is 13 amino acids long. V lost 7 bases to trimming and J lost 13 bases, with 20 bases between them. The DNA for the CDR3 is TGTGCCATCACCCCGGTGGGGGGAGCGGAACAGTTCTTC. Translating gives CAITPVGGAEQFF.

This chain uses TRBV12-3 or TRBV12-4 with TRBJ1-5; D is possibly TRBD1 (6 bases). The CDR3 has 14 amino acids. Trimming removed 3 bases from V and 3 bases from J, with 9 bases in between. CDR3 in amino acids: CASSFGQFNQPQHF. As DNA, the CDR3 is TGTGCCAGCAGTTTTGGACAGTTCAATCAGCCCCAGCATTTT.

This clonotype was counted only a few times. The chain is built from TRBV6-5 and TRBJ2-5; possibly TRBD2 for D (6 bases). The CDR3 extends over 15 amino acids. Between the trimmed V and J ends, which lost 5 bases and 4 bases, there was a span of 17 bases. Germline V CDR1 and CDR2: MNHEY, SVGAGI. Here the CDR3 reads CASSTRGVGTETQYF. CDR3 bases: TGTGCCAGCAGTACCCGCGGGGTTGGAACAGAGACCCAGTACTTC.

The CDR3 coding sequence is TGTGCCAGCAGTTACTCGACTGCAGGAGCCGATACGCAGTATTTT. It is translated as CASSYSTAGADTQYF. The chain is built from TRBV6-5 and TRBJ2-3; D is ambiguous. CDR3 length: 15 residues. Trimming took off 0 bases at V and 6 bases at J, with 13 bases between the two ends. Germline CDR1 reads MNHEY; CDR2 reads SVGAGI.

This clonotype was counted at least ten times. This sequence joins TRBV7-2 and TRBJ2-3; 8 bases match TRBD2. Germline CDR1 is SGHTA and CDR2 is FQGNSA. The length of the CDR3 is 18 residues. V shed 4 bases and J 3 bases; nucleotides not matched to a gene: 15. This CDR3 is CASSSSLLGGAKTDTQYF. As DNA, the CDR3 is TGTGCCAGCAGCTCATCCCTACTCGGGGGGGCTAAAACAGATACGCAGTATTTT.

This clonotype was found many times. The V and J genes are TRBV20-1 and TRBJ1-2; a weak D match, TRBD1 (5 bases). Germline V CDR1 and CDR2: DFQATT, SNEGSKA (reference sequence). The CDR3 extends over 14 amino acids. V lost 0 bases and J lost 3, with 11 bases in between. The CDR3 loop is CSARDYGRDYGYTF. CDR3 nucleotides: TGCAGTGCTAGAGATTACGGCAGGGACTATGGCTACACCTTC.

This clonotype has a handful of counts. The chain is built from TRBV20-1 and TRBJ1-5, with D hard to call. V was shortened by 2 bases and J by 3 bases, with 8 bases between the two germline ends. The CDR3 has 13 amino acids. Germline V CDR1 and CDR2: DFQATT, SNEGSKA (reference sequence). CDR3 nucleotide sequence: TGCAGTGCTAGACGACAAGACAATCAGCCCCAGCATTTT. Residues: CSARRQDNQPQHF.

This clonotype was seen more than once but under ten times. The V call is TRBV7-8, the J call TRBJ1-1; D perhaps matches TRBD1 (6 bases). The CDR3 runs 17 residues. With 5 bases removed from V and 7 bases from J, the gap between germline ends came to 26 bases. CDR1 and CDR2 from the germline V gene are SGHVS and FQNEAQ. CDR3 protein: CASSTLGQTQGRDEAFF. In DNA form, the CDR3 reads TGTGCCAGCAGCACATTGGGCCAAACACAGGGACGCGATGAAGCTTTCTTT. Variable domain in full (rest from reference TRBV7-8 and TRBJ1-1): GAGVSQSPRYKVAKRGQDVALRCDPISGHVSLFWYQQALGQGPEFLTYFQNEAQLDKSGLPSDRFFAERPEGSVSTLKIQRTQQEDSAVYLCASSTLGQTQGRDEAFFGQGTRLTVV.

This clonotype showed up just a few times. This rearrangement joins TRBV5-6 to TRBJ2-1, with D hard to call. Germline CDR1 and CDR2: SGHDT and YYEEEE. The V end was cut by 0 bases, the J end by 1 base, with 14 bases between. The CDR3 sequence is 17 residues long. The CDR3, as DNA: TGTGCCAGCAGCTTGGCCAAGGGCCTACCTTCCTACAATGAGCAGTTCTTC. Translated, it gives CASSLAKGLPSYNEQFF. Looking up the rest from reference TRBV5-6 and TRBJ2-1 gives the full variable domain: DAGVTQSPTHLIKTRGQQVTLRCSPKSGHDTVSWYQQALGQGPQFIFQYYEEEERQRGNFPDRFSGHQFPNYSSELNVNALLLGDSALYLCASSLAKGLPSYNEQFFGPGTRLTVL.

V gene TRBV7-9 combines with J gene TRBJ1-6; D is ambiguous. V was clipped by 5 bases and J by 0 bases, with 14 bases between them. Germline V lookup: CDR1 SEHNR, CDR2 FQNEAQ (reference sequence). The CDR3 totals 17 residues. The CDR3 sequence: CASSPDPGGSYNSPLHF. CDR3 in DNA: TGTGCCAGCAGCCCGGACCCGGGCGGCTCCTATAATTCACCCCTCCACTTT.

This chain links TRBV12-3 or TRBV12-4 with TRBJ2-1; 9 bases are shared with TRBD2. The ends lost 0 bases at V and 5 bases at J; junction bases unmatched: 2. The CDR3 is 15 amino acids. This chain's CDR3 is CASSLAAGGHNEQFF. The CDR3 DNA is TGTGCCAGCAGTTTAGCAGCGGGGGGTCACAATGAGCAGTTCTTC.

The V call is TRBV11-2, the J call TRBJ1-3; TRBD1 agrees at 7 bases. The V segment lost 6 bases and the J segment 0 bases; nucleotides outside the gene matches: 8. The CDR3 sequence is 16 residues long. Looked up from germline, CDR1 is SGHAT and CDR2 is FQNNGV. CDR3: CASSPGTAFSGNTIYF. The CDR3 DNA is TGTGCCAGCAGTCCCGGGACAGCTTTCTCTGGAAACACCATATATTTT.

V is TRBV15 and J is TRBJ2-1, with 16 nucleotides matching TRBD2. This CDR3 has 19 amino acids. The germline V gene encodes CDR1 LNHNV and CDR2 YYDKDF (reference sequence). J lost 5 bases, V lost 1 base, and 8 bases had no gene match. This chain's CDR3 is CATSRVGTSGGAEDNEQFF. DNA of the CDR3: TGTGCCACCAGCAGAGTCGGGACTAGCGGGGGGGCCGAGGACAATGAGCAGTTCTTC.

This clonotype was detected a few times. CDR3 bases: TGTGCCAGCAGCTTAGTCCCACATGAACCCGGGGAGCTGTTTTTT. Its translation: CASSLVPHEPGELFF. The gene calls are TRBV7-9 and TRBJ2-2, with D hard to call. The V gene's germline CDR1 is SEHNR and CDR2 FQNEAQ (reference sequence). The CDR3 contains 15 residues. V lost 1 base to trimming and J lost 6 bases, with 12 bases between them.

The sample holds a few counts of this clonotype. This sequence joins TRBV7-2 and TRBJ2-1, with 12 bases matching TRBD2. CDR1 and CDR2 (germline): SGHTA, FQGNSA. V shed 2 bases and J 8 bases; nucleotides not matched to a gene: 7. This CDR3 spans 16 amino acids. CDR3 loop: CASSLTASGRGDEQFF. The CDR3 DNA follows: TGTGCCAGCAGCTTAACGGCTAGCGGGAGGGGGGATGAGCAGTTCTTC.

The gene calls are TRBV7-3 and TRBJ2-2; a weak D match, TRBD1 (5 bases). The CDR3 runs 14 residues. CDR1 is SGHTA, CDR2 FQGTGA, per germline. V was cut by 5 bases and J by 5 bases, with 12 bases left in between. As DNA, the CDR3 is TGTGCCAGCAGCCAAGACCCAGGGACCGGGGAGCTGTTTTTT. This encodes CASSQDPGTGELFF. Filled out from reference TRBV7-3 and TRBJ2-2, the complete variable domain reads GAGVSQTPSNKVTEKGKYVELRCDPISGHTALYWYRQSLGQGPEFLIYFQGTGAADDSGLPNDRFFAVRPEGSVSTLKIQRTERGDSAVYLCASSQDPGTGELFFGEGSRLTVL.

This clonotype has only a few counts. The chain is built from TRBV6-6 and TRBJ2-7; the match to TRBD1 covers 7 bases. Germline lookup yields CDR1 MNHNY and CDR2 SVGAGI (reference sequence). The CDR3 consists of 14 residues. The V gene end was trimmed by 3 bases and the J gene end by 5 bases; junction bases not matched to a gene: 7. CDR3 region: CASSYFTGANEQYF. CDR3 DNA: TGTGCCAGCAGTTATTTTACAGGGGCCAACGAGCAGTACTTC.

This clonotype was recorded many times. The V and J genes are TRBV28 and TRBJ1-5; 8 bases fit TRBD1. The germline V gene has CDR1 MDHEN and CDR2 SYDVKM. The J segment lost 4 bases and the V segment lost 1 base, leaving 6 bases of the junction unmatched. The CDR3 contains 16 residues. In DNA, the CDR3 is TGTGCCAGCAGTTTATTCGGACAGGGCCCGAATCAGCCCCAGCATTTT. Its translation is CASSLFGQGPNQPQHF.

The genes are TRBV5-1 and TRBJ2-3; 8 bases are a match to TRBD2. Trimming took 4 bases from V and 0 from J; bases not matched to a gene: 7. The CDR3 runs to 16 residues. Germline V gives CDR1 SGHRS, CDR2 YFSETQ. Here the CDR3 reads CASSRSASGSTDTQYF. In DNA form, the CDR3 reads TGCGCCAGCAGCCGGTCGGCTAGCGGGAGCACAGATACGCAGTATTTT.